The 20 T cell receptor beta chains below all came from one sample that was sequenced in a study of T cell responses to AZD1222 COVID-19 vaccine. Clones were read by immunoSEQ multiplex PCR, and TCRdb kept only the in-frame ones, dropping some. The sample lists 130,000 or so clones, about 91% occurring once. The source was peripheral blood, collected on day 0 of AZD1222 vaccination. These receptors were taken from an adult in good health.

V is TRBV24-1 and J is TRBJ2-1; weak D call: TRBD1 (5 bases). CDR1 is KGHDR and CDR2 is SFDVKD in the germline V gene. CDR3 length: 15 amino acids. Trimming took 5 bases from V and 2 from J, leaving 12 bases between them. In nucleotides, the CDR3 is TGTGCCACCAGTGCGGTACCAGGGCCCTACAATGAGCAGTTCTTC. Amino acid sequence: CATSAVPGPYNEQFF.

This chain uses TRBV3-1 (or the pseudogene TRBV3-2) with TRBJ1-2; D unresolved. Germline V lookup: CDR1 LGHDT, CDR2 YNNKEL (reference sequence). The CDR3 spans 13 residues. V was trimmed by 3 bases and J by 0 bases, leaving 5 bases between them. CDR3 residues: CASSQETNYGYTF. The CDR3 DNA is TGTGCCAGCAGCCAGGAGACTAACTATGGCTACACCTTC.

This chain connects TRBV6-1 to TRBJ2-7, with TRBD2 matching 7 bases. V gave up 3 bases and J gave up 6 bases; unmatched junction bases: 14. This CDR3 has 16 residues. Germline assignment: CDR1 MNHNS and CDR2 SASEGT. The CDR3 reads CASSERSAGRAFEQYF. The DNA of the CDR3 is TGTGCCAGCAGTGAGCGTTCGGCAGGGAGGGCTTTCGAGCAGTACTTC.

CDR3 nucleotide sequence: TGTGCCAGCAGCCCGACAGGCGCAGAGACCCAGTACTTC. Translating it yields CASSPTGAETQYF. The rearrangement links TRBV3-1 (or the pseudogene TRBV3-2) to TRBJ2-5, with D possibly being TRBD1 (6 bases). The CDR3 totals 13 residues. Germline-derived CDR1 and CDR2 are LGHDT and YNNKEL (reference sequence). V lost 4 bases and J lost 4, with 10 bases in between.

This clone was counted only a few times. The chain carries TRBV11-2 and TRBJ2-7; no definite D call. V was pared by 0 bases and J by 7 bases, with 7 bases between. The germline CDR1 and CDR2 sequences are SGHAT and FQNNGV. CDR3 length equals 12 residues. The DNA for the CDR3 is TGTGCCAGCAGCTTAGATTATGGAGAGCAGTACTTC. Translated: CASSLDYGEQYF.

Here the CDR3 DNA reads TGTGCCAGCAGTCCCCCCATGACCGGGGAGCTGTTTTTT. It encodes CASSPPMTGELFF. This chain connects TRBV28 to TRBJ2-2, with D uncertain. Germline CDR1 reads MDHEN; CDR2 reads SYDVKM. Trimming left V 5 bases short and J 5 bases short, with 9 bases between. CDR3 size: 13 residues.

The chain couples TRBV5-1 to TRBJ1-1; D not certain. The germline V and J ends were trimmed by 4 bases and 1 base, with 8 bases remaining between them. This CDR3 is 13 amino acids long. Germline V gives CDR1 SGHRS, CDR2 YFSETQ. The CDR3 protein is CASSEHTNTEAFF. CDR3 DNA sequence: TGCGCCAGCAGCGAACACACGAACACTGAAGCTTTCTTT.

CDR3 sequence reads: CASSQDVRYTF. CDR3 sequence (DNA): TGTGCCAGCAGCCAAGACGTTCGCTACACCTTC. J is TRBJ1-2 and V is TRBV14; D is uncertain. V was clipped by 0 bases and J by 9 bases, with 5 bases between them. In germline, CDR1 is SGHDN, CDR2 FVKESK. This CDR3 has 11 residues.

The chain couples TRBV5-6 to TRBJ2-7, with 7 bases lining up with TRBD2. The CDR3 is 15 amino acids. In germline, CDR1 is SGHDT, CDR2 YYEEEE. J was trimmed by 2 bases and V by 0 bases; bases with no gene match: 5. The DNA for the CDR3 is TGTGCCAGCAGCTTGGTGGAGCGGGAAGCCTACGAGCAGTACTTC. This translates into CASSLVEREAYEQYF. The whole variable domain, filled in from reference TRBV5-6 and TRBJ2-7, reads DAGVTQSPTHLIKTRGQQVTLRCSPKSGHDTVSWYQQALGQGPQFIFQYYEEEERQRGNFPDRFSGHQFPNYSSELNVNALLLGDSALYLCASSLVEREAYEQYFGPGTRLTVT.

This clone was observed once. The chain employs TRBV27 and TRBJ1-6; unclear D gene. CDR3 length equals 15 residues. Trimming took 7 bases from V and 1 from J, leaving 11 bases between them. Looked up from germline, CDR1 is MNHEY and CDR2 is SMNVEV (reference sequence). The CDR3 loop is CASTLGYSYNSPLHF. The CDR3 DNA is TGTGCCAGCACCCTGGGTTATTCCTATAATTCACCCCTCCACTTT.

The chain carries TRBV5-8 and TRBJ2-7; 9 bases fit TRBD2. CDR1 is SGHTS, CDR2 YDEGEE, per germline. V shed 0 bases, J shed 5 bases, and the junction held 6 bases outside the gene matches. The CDR3 has 15 residues. The CDR3 protein is CASSLAPRGGDEQYF. In DNA, the CDR3 is TGTGCCAGCAGCTTGGCCCCGCGGGGGGGCGACGAGCAGTACTTC. The entire variable domain, with the rest obtained from reference TRBV5-8 and TRBJ2-7, is as follows: EAGVTQSPTHLIKTRGQQATLRCSPISGHTSVYWYQQALGLGLQFLLWYDEGEERNRGNFPPRFSGRQFPNYSSELNVNALELEDSALYLCASSLAPRGGDEQYFGPGTRLTVT.

The J gene is TRBJ2-3, the V gene TRBV7-2, with D unclear. Germline V gene sequence: CDR1 SGHTA, CDR2 FQGNSA. CDR3 length equals 14 residues. The germline V and J ends were trimmed by 1 base and 5 bases, with 10 bases remaining between them. The CDR3 bases are TGTGCCAGCAGCTTAGAGGCCAGCTTAGATACGCAGTATTTT. Translated, it gives CASSLEASLDTQYF.

J is TRBJ2-5 and V is TRBV6-5; D is unclear. V was cut by 8 bases and J by 1 base, with 17 bases left in between. CDR1 is MNHEY, CDR2 SVGAGI, per germline. The CDR3 totals 15 residues. Here the CDR3 DNA reads TGTGCCAGCGTGGGTGGGCAGGCTACCCAAGAGACCCAGTACTTC. It encodes CASVGGQATQETQYF.

V gene TRBV21-1 combines with J gene TRBJ1-2. TRBV21-1 is labeled a pseudogene. This CDR3 is 18 amino acids long. CDR3 sequence: CASSKRAGSRSLNYGYTF. DNA of the CDR3: TGTGCCAGCAGCAAAAGAGCGGGTTCGAGGTCTCTAAACTATGGCTACACCTTC.

The table lists this clone with a count of one. The V gene is TRBV11-2, the J gene TRBJ2-1, with a tentative D call TRBD1 (5 bases). This CDR3 comprises 13 residues. Trimming pared 3 bases from V and 6 bases from J, leaving 9 bases between. From germline, CDR1 is SGHAT and CDR2 FQNNGV. The CDR3, as DNA: TGTGCCAGCAGCTTCGCTAGGGGCAATGAGCAGTTCTTC. Its translation: CASSFARGNEQFF.

The genes are TRBV7-9 and TRBJ1-5; 8 nucleotides agree with TRBD1. The CDR3 loop spans 14 amino acids. CDR1 is SEHNR and CDR2 is FQNEAQ in the germline V gene (reference sequence). The ends lost 5 bases at V and 7 bases at J; junction bases unmatched: 7. CDR3 nucleotides: TGTGCCAGCAGCCCGACAGGGGTCAGCCAGCCCCAGCATTTT. It yields the protein CASSPTGVSQPQHF.

The chain links TRBV7-2 to TRBJ2-1; unclear D gene. Germline V CDR1 and CDR2: SGHTA, FQGNSA. The length of the CDR3 is 15 residues. Trimming left V 1 base short and J 5 bases short, with 12 bases between. CDR3 amino acids: CASSLDRWTNNEQFF. CDR3 bases: TGTGCCAGCAGCTTAGATAGGTGGACGAACAATGAGCAGTTCTTC.

The rearrangement joins TRBV19 to TRBJ2-7, with a tentative D call TRBD1 (5 bases). Trimming removed 3 bases from V and 2 bases from J, with 14 bases in between. Per germline, CDR1 LNHDA and CDR2 SQIVND (reference sequence). The CDR3 length is 15 residues. The CDR3 loop reads CASSISQGGPYEQYF. The CDR3 DNA sequence: TGTGCCAGTAGTATCAGTCAGGGTGGGCCCTACGAGCAGTACTTC.

The genes are TRBV5-1 and TRBJ2-3; maybe TRBD1 (5 bases). The CDR3 totals 16 residues. In germline, CDR1 is SGHRS, CDR2 YFSETQ. Trimming took 0 bases from V and 2 from J, leaving 13 bases between them. The CDR3 loop reads CASSLVGQGFTDTQYF. The CDR3 nucleotides are TGCGCCAGCAGCTTGGTTGGGCAGGGTTTCACAGATACGCAGTATTTT.

The V call is TRBV10-2, the J call TRBJ2-1; D unclear. Germline CDR1 reads WSHSY; CDR2 reads SAAADI. Deletions cut 1 base from V and 6 bases from J, with 1 base between. CDR3 size: 11 residues. The CDR3 loop reads CASSEFNEQFF. Here the CDR3 DNA reads TGCGCCAGCAGTGAGTTCAATGAGCAGTTCTTC.